The sequence of this T cell receptor beta chain was determined in a study of T cell responses to AZD1222 COVID-19 vaccine. General observations from the study: Researchers took repertoire samples only after the peak T cell response had come. Vaccine-associated CD4 TCRs spanned spike, dominant at 160-218 and 743-854. Unmutated regions of variants are reportedly targeted by nearly half of spike-specific TCRs.

Some clones are missing from TCRdb's copy, which holds only in-frame ones; the method was immunoSEQ multiplex PCR. The sample lists roughly 120,000 clones; around 91% were seen once. For this clone: Its antigen is unidentified.

V lost 1 base to trimming and J lost 5 bases, with 11 bases between them. Germline lookup yields CDR1 GTSNPN and CDR2 SVGIG (reference sequence). The CDR3 extends over 13 amino acids. The sequence was collected from an adult who received the AZD1222 COVID-19 vaccine. This chain uses TRBV30 with TRBJ1-1, with D possibly TRBD1 on 5 matching bases. The sample here was peripheral blood, taken 28 days after the second AZD1222 dose. DNA for the CDR3: TGTGCCTGGAGTGCCGGGGGGGAGACTGAAGCTTTCTTT. Translating gives CAWSAGGETEAFF.